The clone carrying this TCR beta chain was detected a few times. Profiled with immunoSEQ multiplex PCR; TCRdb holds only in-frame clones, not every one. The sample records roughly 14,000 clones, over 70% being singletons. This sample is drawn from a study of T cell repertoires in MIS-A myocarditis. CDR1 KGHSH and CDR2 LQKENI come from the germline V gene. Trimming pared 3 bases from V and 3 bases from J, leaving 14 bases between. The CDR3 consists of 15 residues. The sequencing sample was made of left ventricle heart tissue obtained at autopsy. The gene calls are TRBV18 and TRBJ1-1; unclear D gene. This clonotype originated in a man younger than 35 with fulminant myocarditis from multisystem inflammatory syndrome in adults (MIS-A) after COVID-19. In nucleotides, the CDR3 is TGTGCCAGCTCACCCCACCCCGATCTTGACACTGAAGCTTTCTTT. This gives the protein CASSPHPDLDTEAFF.